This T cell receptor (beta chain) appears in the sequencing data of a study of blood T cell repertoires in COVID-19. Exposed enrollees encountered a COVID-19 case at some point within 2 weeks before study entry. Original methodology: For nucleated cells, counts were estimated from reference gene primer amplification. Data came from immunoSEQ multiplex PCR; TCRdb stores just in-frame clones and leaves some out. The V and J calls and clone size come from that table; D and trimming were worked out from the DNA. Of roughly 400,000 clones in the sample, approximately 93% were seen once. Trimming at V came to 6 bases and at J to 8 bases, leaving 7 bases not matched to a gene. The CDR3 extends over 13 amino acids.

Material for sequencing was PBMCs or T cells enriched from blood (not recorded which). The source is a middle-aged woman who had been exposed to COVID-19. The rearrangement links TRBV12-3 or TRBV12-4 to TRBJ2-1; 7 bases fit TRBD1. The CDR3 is CASRNRGTDEQFF. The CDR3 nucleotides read TGTGCCAGCAGAAACAGGGGAACTGATGAGCAGTTCTTC.